This T cell receptor (beta chain) was documented in a study of cytomegalovirus exposure and HLA in healthy donors. Unmatched junction bases numbered 8, after V lost 6 bases and J lost 1 base. The CDR3 contains 16 residues. Germline loops: CDR1 SNHLY, CDR2 FYNNEI. With respect to this clone: Its antigen is not known.

Study results and limitations: Presence/absence analyses supposed approximately even sequencing depth among donors. The CMV antigen specificity of a few CMV-associated chains was confirmed through in vitro analysis. Common viral pathogens seemed, in a later analysis, to connect with several of the most significant clusters. Researchers reportedly found TCR beta sequences accurately predicted most subjects' HLA-A and HLA-B alleles.

The PCR made use of 60 Vbeta and 13 Jbeta primers. TCRdb keeps only in-frame clones here, not all; method: immunoSEQ multiplex PCR. The sample has some 120,000 clones; under 85% are singletons. The sequencing sample was made of PBMCs. The clonotype comes from a woman aged 50 to 60 in good health and CMV-seropositive. This chain links TRBV2 with TRBJ1-4, with 7 positions matching TRBD1. In nucleotides, the CDR3 is TGTGCCAGCAGAGAGACCTACAGGGGAACTAATGAAAAACTGTTTTTT. Protein sequence: CASRETYRGTNEKLFF.